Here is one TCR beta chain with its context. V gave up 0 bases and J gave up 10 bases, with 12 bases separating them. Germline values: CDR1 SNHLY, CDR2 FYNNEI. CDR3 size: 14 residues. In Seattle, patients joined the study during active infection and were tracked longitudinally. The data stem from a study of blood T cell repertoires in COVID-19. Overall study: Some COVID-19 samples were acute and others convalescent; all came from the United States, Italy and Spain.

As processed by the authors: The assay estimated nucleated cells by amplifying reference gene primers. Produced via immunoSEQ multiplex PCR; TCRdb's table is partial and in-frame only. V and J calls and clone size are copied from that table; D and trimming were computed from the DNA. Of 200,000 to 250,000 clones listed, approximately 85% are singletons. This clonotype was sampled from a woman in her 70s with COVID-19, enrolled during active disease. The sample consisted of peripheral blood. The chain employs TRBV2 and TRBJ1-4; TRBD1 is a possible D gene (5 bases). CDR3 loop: CASSEAQGRGKLFF. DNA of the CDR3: TGTGCCAGCAGTGAAGCTCAGGGAAGAGGAAAACTGTTTTTT.